This T cell receptor (beta chain) emerged from a study of T-cell reconstitution after alpha-beta-depleted transplantation in children. Trimming cost V 1 base and J 8 bases, with 12 bases left between them. CDR3 length: 13 amino acids. Looked up from germline, CDR1 is GTSNPN and CDR2 is SVGIG (reference sequence). The TCRbeta library incorporated unique molecular identifiers. MiXCR, applied by TCRdb to the PCR reads, yields one record per CDR3 protein. The sample includes approximately 640,000 distinct CDR3 sequences, 16% of them seen just once. Sequenced material: PBMCs from the stem cell graft donor, taken from the stem cell graft. The chain recombines TRBV30 with TRBJ1-3; D gene unclear. The clonotype was recovered from a human donor who donated a stem cell graft to a child with acute myeloid leukemia. CDR3 region: CAWSERATDTIYF. The CDR3 bases are TGTGCCTGGAGTGAGAGAGCCACGGACACCATATATTTT. Combining the CDR3 with reference TRBV30 and TRBJ1-3 gives the whole variable domain SQTIHQWPATLVQPVGSPLSLECTVEGTSNPNLYWYRQAAGRGLQLLFYSVGIGQISSEVPQNLSASRPQDRQFILSSKKLLLSDSGFYLCAWSERATDTIYFGEGSWLTVV.